This T cell receptor (beta chain) was identified during a study of OX40 agonist ivuxolimab in advanced cancers. Background on the study: Clinicians treated patients with ivuxolimab, an agonistic anti-OX40 (CD134) antibody. Age averaged around 58 years (range roughly 20 to 90), and 70% to 85% were male. Patients undergoing dose escalation presented with hepatocellular carcinoma, melanoma, renal cell or head and neck cancer.

Patients were excluded for autoimmune disease history or systemic immunosuppression. V lost 0 bases and J lost 1, with 15 bases in between. The CDR3 runs to 18 residues. Germline V lookup: CDR1 LGHNA, CDR2 YSLEER. Sequencing was performed with immunoSEQ multiplex PCR; in TCRdb, only in-frame clones are kept and a portion is missing. The sample carries about 27,000 clones, about 85% recorded once. The material sequenced was CD4+ or CD8+ T cells sorted from blood, taken in a trial of the OX40 agonist ivuxolimab. The chain couples TRBV4-3 to TRBJ2-2, with a tentative D call TRBD1 (5 bases). The TCR comes from an adult with an advanced solid tumor such as melanoma, head and neck, liver or kidney cancer. CDR3 residues: CASSQDGFQGLNTGELFF. The DNA for the CDR3 is TGCGCCAGCAGCCAAGATGGGTTCCAGGGCTTGAACACCGGGGAGCTGTTTTTT.